These T cell receptor beta chains were read from a single sample in a study of T-cell reconstitution after alpha-beta-depleted transplantation in children. A single record per CDR3 protein comes from TCRdb applying MiXCR to the PCR reads. Of 600,000 to 700,000 distinct CDR3 sequences listed, roughly 13% are singletons. The sequences come from PBMCs, collected before TCRalphabeta/CD19-depleted stem cell transplant. These receptors were taken from a girl aged 2-10 years with congenital amegakaryocytic thrombocytopenia, due to receive a stem cell transplant. Each CDR3 is given with its conserved first and last residue. A D gene is named only where the DNA matches it firmly. A row's size may be missing; if present it is once, few, many or a size class.

TRBV12-3/TRBV12-4	TRBJ2-1	many	TRBD2	CASSRSSGRTGEQFF	TGTGCCAGCAGCCGGTCTAGCGGGAGAACCGGTGAGCAGTTCTTC
TRBV7-2	TRBJ2-7	many	.	CASSFEGGMSYEQYF	TGTGCCAGCAGCTTCGAGGGAGGAATGTCCTACGAGCAGTACTTC
TRBV5-1	TRBJ2-2	few	.	CASSGVGGVTGELFF	TGCGCCAGCTCCGGCGTGGGAGGTGTAACCGGGGAGCTGTTTTTT
TRBV27	TRBJ2-7	.	.	CASGALLHYEQYF	TGTGCCAGCGGAGCCTTGCTTCACTACGAGCAGTACTTC
TRBV5-1	TRBJ2-3	few	.	CASSLVGGRADTQYF	TGCGCCAGCAGCTTGGTTGGCGGGCGGGCAGATACGCAGTATTTT
TRBV2	TRBJ1-1	.	TRBD1	CASSWTGAASPGMNTEAFF	TGTGCCAGCAGCTGGACAGGGGCCGCTTCCCCAGGGATGAACACTGAAGCTTTCTTT
TRBV5-1	TRBJ2-3	many	.	CASMGVIDTQYF	TGCGCCAGCATGGGTGTGATAGATACGCAGTATTTT
TRBV18	TRBJ2-1	.	.	CASSALQVGYNEQFF	TGTGCCAGCTCAGCACTACAGGTGGGCTACAATGAGCAGTTCTTC
TRBV29-1	TRBJ2-3	many	.	CSVAEGGTDTQYF	TGCAGCGTTGCCGAAGGCGGCACAGATACGCAGTATTTT
TRBV12-3/TRBV12-4	TRBJ2-1	few	.	CASREQPERSYNEQFF	TGTGCCAGCAGAGAACAGCCGGAACGCTCCTACAATGAGCAGTTCTTC
TRBV12-3/TRBV12-4	TRBJ2-1	many	TRBD2	CASSLALGKAGGYNEQFF	TGTGCCAGCAGTTTAGCGCTAGGGAAAGCGGGAGGATACAATGAGCAGTTCTTC
TRBV20-1	TRBJ1-1	.	.	CSARWLMNTEAFF	TGCAGTGCTAGATGGTTAATGAACACTGAAGCTTTCTTT
TRBV20-1	TRBJ2-1	.	TRBD2	CSARNQRGRSYNEQFF	TGCAGTGCTAGGAACCAACGCGGGAGGTCCTACAATGAGCAGTTCTTC
TRBV29-1	TRBJ2-3	many	.	CSGSSSGTAPDTQYF	TGCAGCGGGTCTTCTTCCGGGACTGCCCCAGATACGCAGTATTTT
TRBV14	TRBJ2-7	.	.	CASSRGRERYEQYF	TGTGCCAGCAGCCGAGGACGGGAGAGGTACGAGCAGTACTTC
TRBV5-1	TRBJ2-1	.	.	CASSLGVLAEGWGGEQFF	TGCGCCAGCAGCTTGGGGGTCCTAGCTGAAGGGTGGGGTGGTGAGCAGTTCTTC
TRBV7-9	TRBJ2-1	many	TRBD1	CASSLTRQGTGLNEQFF	TGTGCCAGCAGCTTAACCCGACAGGGGACCGGACTGAATGAGCAGTTCTTC
TRBV5-1	TRBJ2-1	many	.	CASSLETSSYNEQFF	TGCGCCAGCAGCTTGGAAACCAGCTCCTACAATGAGCAGTTCTTC
TRBV5-1	TRBJ2-5	.	TRBD2	CASSRTHSGSRGETQYF	TGCGCCAGCAGCCGCACACATAGCGGGAGTAGGGGAGAGACCCAGTACTTC
TRBV5-1	TRBJ1-6	many	.	CASSSGLF	TGCGCCAGCAGCTCCGGGCTCTTT
TRBV28	TRBJ1-5	.	TRBD1	CASSPWTGISGQPQHF	TGTGCCAGCAGTCCCTGGACAGGGATAAGCGGTCAGCCCCAGCATTTT
TRBV4-1	TRBJ1-2	many	TRBD1	CASSHLGQGNYGYTF	TGCGCCAGCAGCCATCTAGGACAGGGCAACTATGGCTACACCTTC
TRBV12-3/TRBV12-4	TRBJ1-6	many	.	CASSKDRRNSPLHF	TGTGCCAGCAGTAAAGACAGGCGGAATTCACCCCTCCACTTT
TRBV27	TRBJ2-3	.	.	CASGKTGLGISDTQYF	TGTGCCAGCGGGAAAACAGGTCTCGGGATATCTGATACGCAGTATTTT
TRBV20-1	TRBJ2-3	many	TRBD2	CSARRLAGSDTQYF	TGCAGTGCTAGACGTCTAGCGGGATCAGATACGCAGTATTTT
TRBV5-5	TRBJ2-1	.	TRBD2	CASSLALAGGNNEQFF	TGTGCCAGCAGCTTGGCTCTAGCGGGAGGGAACAATGAGCAGTTCTTC
TRBV7-6	TRBJ2-5	few	TRBD2	CASSLAGLAGDEIQYF	TGTGCCAGCAGCTTAGCGGGACTAGCGGGAGATGAGATCCAGTACTTC
TRBV2	TRBJ2-7	few	.	CASRGTLLSYEQYF	TGTGCCAGCAGGGGGACTCTCCTTTCCTACGAGCAGTACTTC
TRBV7-6	TRBJ2-1	.	TRBD2	CASSLQPGLAGGINEQFF	TGTGCCAGCAGCTTGCAGCCGGGACTAGCGGGAGGGATAAATGAGCAGTTCTTC
TRBV5-1	TRBJ2-3	.	.	CASSPGGGQGTDTQYF	TGCGCCAGCAGCCCTGGGGGGGGACAGGGCACAGATACGCAGTATTTT
TRBV20-1	TRBJ1-5	few	TRBD1	CSARLPGGLQPQHF	TGCAGTGCTAGGCTCCCAGGGGGGTTACAGCCCCAGCATTTT
TRBV12-3/TRBV12-4	TRBJ2-1	few	.	CASRESGHNEQFF	TGTGCCAGCAGAGAATCGGGACACAATGAGCAGTTCTTC
TRBV12-3/TRBV12-4	TRBJ2-5	many	.	CASSLDVVSTQYF	TGTGCCAGCAGTTTAGACGTGGTATCGACCCAGTACTTC
TRBV10-3	TRBJ2-5	many	.	CAIRGGVGQETQYF	TGTGCCATCAGAGGGGGAGTGGGTCAAGAGACCCAGTACTTC
TRBV6-5	TRBJ1-2	many	.	CASSYDSGHGYTF	TGTGCCAGCAGTTACGATTCGGGTCATGGCTACACCTTC
TRBV2	TRBJ2-3	.	TRBD2	CASSPIFSSGSEDTQYF	TGTGCCAGCAGTCCAATCTTCTCTAGCGGGAGTGAAGATACGCAGTATTTT
TRBV5-1	TRBJ2-2	many	.	CASSLELGGELFF	TGCGCCAGCAGCTTGGAACTAGGCGGGGAGCTGTTTTTT
TRBV6-1	TRBJ1-1	many	.	CASSHRTCSNTEAFF	TGTGCCAGCAGTCATCGGACGTGCTCGAACACTGAAGCTTTCTTT
TRBV20-1	TRBJ1-2	few	TRBD1	CSANQQGLNGYTF	TGCAGTGCTAACCAACAGGGGTTGAATGGCTACACCTTC
TRBV4-1	TRBJ2-1	.	.	CASSQVGTNEQFF	TGCGCCAGCAGCCAAGTAGGGACTAATGAGCAGTTCTTC
TRBV11-2	TRBJ2-3	many	.	CASSSLSGASGTQYF	TGTGCCAGCAGCTCGTTATCGGGGGCGAGCGGTACGCAGTATTTT
TRBV7-2	TRBJ1-4	.	.	CASSLVAEKLFF	TGTGCCAGCAGCTTAGTTGCTGAAAAACTGTTTTTT
TRBV4-2	TRBJ2-1	few	TRBD2	CASSRTLPSGGNNEQFF	TGTGCCAGCAGCCGAACCCTCCCTAGCGGGGGGAACAATGAGCAGTTCTTC
TRBV24-1	TRBJ2-3	many	.	CATSGTRTDTQYF	TGTGCCACCTCCGGGACCCGCACAGATACGCAGTATTTT
TRBV21-1	TRBJ2-7	many	.	CATWTGHALDEQYF	TGTGCCACATGGACAGGGCACGCCCTGGACGAGCAGTACTTC
TRBV7-9	TRBJ2-7	few	.	CASSPYVAVSYEQYF	TGTGCCAGCAGCCCATATGTGGCTGTTTCCTACGAGCAGTACTTC